These 31 T cell receptor beta chains came from one sample sequenced in a study of T cells in localized non-small cell lung cancer. TCRdb's copy holds only in-frame clones and misses some; the assay was immunoSEQ multiplex PCR. The sample records approximately 150,000 clones, around 92% being singletons. Sequencing used peripheral blood, obtained before any cancer treatment. The receptors were gathered from a female donor at least 60 years old with stage I lung adenocarcinoma.

The genes are TRBV9 and TRBJ2-1, with 7 nucleotides matching TRBD2. Looked up from germline, CDR1 is SGDLS and CDR2 is YYNGEE. There are 15 residues in the CDR3. Unmatched junction bases numbered 7, after V lost 0 bases and J lost 7 bases. CDR3 in amino acids: CASSVEARESNEQFF. The CDR3 DNA reads as TGTGCCAGCAGCGTAGAAGCGCGGGAGAGTAATGAGCAGTTCTTC.

The chain uses TRBV30 and TRBJ2-5, with a weak D call TRBD2 (6 bases). This CDR3 contains 15 residues. Germline V gene lookup returns CDR1 GTSNPN and CDR2 SVGIG (reference sequence). The V end lost 0 bases, the J end lost 4 bases, and 15 bases lay between the germline ends. CDR3 sequence (DNA): TGTGCCTGGAGTGTACTCGAGGGGCGGGGAGAGACCCAGTACTTC. Its translation is CAWSVLEGRGETQYF.

In its sample, this clone was seen once. The chain links TRBV5-1 to TRBJ1-3; D is ambiguous. From germline, CDR1 is SGHRS and CDR2 YFSETQ. CDR3 length: 16 residues. Trimming stripped 0 bases from V and 0 bases from J, with 10 bases between. CDR3 DNA sequence: TGCGCCAGCAGCTTGGGAGCGGGAGACTCTGGAAACACCATATATTTT. Its translation is CASSLGAGDSGNTIYF.

The chain joins TRBV5-6 to TRBJ1-1, with 8 bases lining up with TRBD1. The germline CDR1 and CDR2 sequences are SGHDT and YYEEEE. V was clipped by 5 bases and J by 3 bases; unmatched bases: 6. The CDR3 is 14 amino acids. For the CDR3, the DNA is TGTGCCAGCAGGAATCGGACAGGGTACACTGAAGCTTTCTTT. Translating gives CASRNRTGYTEAFF.

The genes are TRBV4-1 and TRBJ1-3; D not certain. Looked up from germline, CDR1 is MGHRA and CDR2 is YSYEKL. With 8 bases removed from V and 2 bases from J, the gap between germline ends came to 16 bases. This CDR3 comprises 15 residues. This CDR3 is CASARLRLTGNTIYF. The CDR3, as DNA: TGCGCCAGCGCCAGGTTAAGGCTCACTGGAAACACCATATATTTT.

The V and J genes are TRBV7-3 and TRBJ2-2, with D perhaps matching TRBD1 (5 bases). This CDR3 comprises 20 residues. Germline-derived CDR1 and CDR2 are SGHTA and FQGTGA. The V and J ends lost 3 bases and 6 bases respectively, with 29 bases between them. CDR3 sequence: CASSFQGSNSQGGFAGELFF. CDR3 bases: TGTGCCAGCAGCTTTCAGGGTTCGAATTCCCAGGGTGGGTTCGCCGGGGAGCTGTTTTTT.

The genes are TRBV4-1 and TRBJ2-5; D ambiguous. The length of the CDR3 is 14 residues. V was trimmed by 0 bases and J by 5 bases, leaving 10 bases between them. From germline, CDR1 is MGHRA and CDR2 YSYEKL. CDR3 sequence: CASSQDLSRETQYF. DNA for the CDR3: TGCGCCAGCAGCCAAGACCTATCTCGGGAGACCCAGTACTTC.

This clone was seen only once. The chain is built from TRBV5-4 and TRBJ2-1; 9 bases align to TRBD2. Trimming cost V 4 bases and J 4 bases; bases outside gene matches: 6. Germline CDR1 and CDR2: SGHNT and YYREEE (reference sequence). The CDR3 contains 15 residues. DNA of the CDR3: TGTGCCAGCAGCCTTCTAGCGGGGAGTTACAATGAGCAGTTCTTC. Translated: CASSLLAGSYNEQFF.

This clone is a singleton in its sample. The chain is built from TRBV9 and TRBJ2-2; tentative D call: TRBD1 (6 bases). Germline loops: CDR1 SGDLS, CDR2 YYNGEE. The CDR3 has 16 amino acids. Trimming took off 0 bases at V and 6 bases at J, with 15 bases between the two ends. CDR3 DNA: TGTGCCAGCAGCGTAGAAGTTAGCGAGGGGGCCGGGGAGCTGTTTTTT. Protein: CASSVEVSEGAGELFF.

The rearrangement joins TRBV5-4 to TRBJ2-2; 7 bases map to TRBD1. Trimming at V came to 2 bases and at J to 6 bases, leaving 1 base not matched to a gene. Germline V gene data show CDR1 as SGHNT and CDR2 as YYREEE (reference sequence). This CDR3 contains 13 residues. The CDR3 loop reads CASSLQGPGELFF. In DNA, the CDR3 is TGTGCCAGCAGCTTACAGGGGCCCGGGGAGCTGTTTTTT.

The chain links TRBV2 to TRBJ1-5; D is unresolved. The CDR3 runs 14 residues. Trimming pared 8 bases from V and 3 bases from J, leaving 14 bases between. Germline lookup yields CDR1 SNHLY and CDR2 FYNNEI. CDR3 sequence (DNA): TGTGCCAGCGCCCCTGAGAGGGACAATCAGCCCCAGCATTTT. Translating gives CASAPERDNQPQHF.

This clone was seen more than once but under ten times. CDR3 in DNA: TGTGCCAGCAGTCCGGTTGGGGGGACTAGTCTCAATGAGCAGTTCTTC. Its protein product is CASSPVGGTSLNEQFF. V is TRBV27 and J is TRBJ2-1; 8 bases match TRBD2. CDR3 size: 16 residues. Per the germline V gene, CDR1 is MNHEY and CDR2 is SMNVEV (reference sequence). V lost 5 bases and J lost 6; bases outside the gene matches: 12.

The chain combines TRBV21-1 with TRBJ2-5. TRBV21-1 is annotated as a pseudogene. The CDR3 sequence is 14 residues long. The CDR3 nucleotides are TGTGCCAGCAGCCCCAAAGCAGAAGAAGAGACCCAGTACTTC. As protein: CASSPKAEEETQYF.

This rearrangement joins TRBV11-2 to TRBJ1-4; no reliable D call. The CDR3 extends over 14 amino acids. Trimming shortened V by 1 base and J by 4 bases, and 7 bases separated the two germline ends. Per the germline V gene, CDR1 is SGHAT and CDR2 is FQNNGV. The CDR3 loop reads CASSLARSNEKLFF. CDR3 DNA: TGTGCCAGCAGCTTAGCCAGGAGTAATGAAAAACTGTTTTTT.

About this clone itself: Germline and junction disagree at one end, which may indicate a read error. The CDR3 is CASGLVLAF. The CDR3 DNA is TGTGCCAGTGGACTCGTCCTGGCCTTT. The chain employs TRBV2 and TRBJ1-1; D unclear. Germline CDR1 reads SNHLY; CDR2 reads FYNNEI. The CDR3 has 9 amino acids.

This chain uses TRBV18 with TRBJ1-1, with D possibly TRBD1 on 5 matching bases. Trimming shortened V by 3 bases and J by 5 bases, and 16 bases separated the two germline ends. Germline V gene sequence: CDR1 KGHSH, CDR2 LQKENI. CDR3 size: 15 residues. CDR3 region: CASSPSAGGDTEAFF. In DNA, the CDR3 is TGTGCCAGCTCACCCTCGGCGGGAGGGGATACTGAAGCTTTCTTT.

This chain uses TRBV28 with TRBJ2-7; D remains ambiguous. This CDR3 has 12 residues. V lost 11 bases and J 1 base, leaving 12 bases between the germline ends. Looked up from germline, CDR1 is MDHEN and CDR2 is SYDVKM. CDR3 coding DNA: TGTGCCGCCGGGCGGCTGTCCTACGAGCAGTACTTC. Amino acid sequence: CAAGRLSYEQYF.

This chain uses TRBV18 with TRBJ2-7, with a weak D call TRBD2 (5 bases). The CDR3 totals 13 residues. CDR1 is KGHSH and CDR2 is LQKENI in the germline V gene. V was clipped by 0 bases and J by 4 bases, with 7 bases between them. The CDR3, as DNA: TGTGCCAGCTCACCACCGGGCGGGTACGAGCAGTACTTC. It translates to CASSPPGGYEQYF.

For this clone: At the DNA level, this CDR3 is encoded by other sequences in the same sample as well. V usage is TRBV5-1 and J usage is TRBJ2-3; 8 nucleotides line up with TRBD2. CDR3 length equals 14 residues. Germline V gives CDR1 SGHRS, CDR2 YFSETQ. Unmatched junction bases numbered 7, after V lost 4 bases and J lost 6 bases. CDR3: CASSLSGSGDTQYF. The CDR3 DNA reads as TGCGCCAGCAGCCTGAGCGGGAGTGGTGATACGCAGTATTTT.

The chain employs TRBV19 and TRBJ2-5; no definite D call. CDR1 is LNHDA, CDR2 SQIVND, per germline (reference sequence). With 2 bases removed from V and 1 base from J, the gap between germline ends came to 8 bases. The length of the CDR3 is 14 residues. The CDR3, as DNA: TGTGCCAGTAGTATAAAGTACAGCCAAGAGACCCAGTACTTC. It encodes CASSIKYSQETQYF.

The chain has TRBV9 and TRBJ2-1; 13 nucleotides match TRBD2. The CDR3 is made up of 19 amino acids. V lost 0 bases to trimming and J lost 9 bases; unmatched junction nucleotides: 15. Germline loops: CDR1 SGDLS, CDR2 YYNGEE. CDR3 sequence: CASSVEVILAGGLGGEQFF. DNA for the CDR3: TGTGCCAGCAGCGTAGAAGTAATACTAGCGGGAGGGCTGGGGGGTGAGCAGTTCTTC.

The V call is TRBV7-2, the J call TRBJ2-2; the D gene is possibly TRBD2 (6 bases). Germline CDR1 SGHTA, CDR2 FQGNSA. CDR3 length: 17 residues. The germline V and J ends were trimmed by 5 bases and 6 bases, with 22 bases remaining between them. The CDR3 sequence: CASSPTSVGSGSGELFF. CDR3 coding DNA: TGTGCCAGCAGCCCGACCTCCGTCGGGAGTGGGTCCGGGGAGCTGTTTTTT.

V gene TRBV10-3 combines with J gene TRBJ2-3; a weak D match, TRBD1 (6 bases). The germline V gene has CDR1 ENHRY and CDR2 SYGVKD. There are 13 residues in the CDR3. V lost 7 bases and J 6 bases, leaving 14 bases between the germline ends. The CDR3 sequence: CAINRAVSDTQYF. CDR3 bases: TGTGCCATCAACAGGGCAGTCAGTGATACGCAGTATTTT.

The genes are TRBV19 and TRBJ2-3, with 10 bases fitting TRBD2. The CDR3 extends over 15 amino acids. CDR1 and CDR2 (germline): LNHDA, SQIVND (reference sequence). V gave up 4 bases and J gave up 2 bases; unmatched junction bases: 3. CDR3 nucleotide sequence: TGTGCCAGTAGTACTACTAGCGGGATCACAGATACGCAGTATTTT. Translation gives CASSTTSGITDTQYF.

The V and J genes are TRBV28 and TRBJ1-4; 10 positions match TRBD1. V gave up 9 bases and J gave up 7 bases; unmatched junction bases: 11. This CDR3 is built from 15 residues. Germline V gene lookup returns CDR1 MDHEN and CDR2 SYDVKM. The CDR3, as DNA: TGTGCCAGTGGACACCGGGACAGGGGTCTTGAAAAACTGTTTTTT. This gives the protein CASGHRDRGLEKLFF. Together with reference TRBV28 and TRBJ1-4, the CDR3 gives the full variable domain: DVKVTQSSRYLVKRTGEKVFLECVQDMDHENMFWYRQDPGLGLRLIYFSYDVKMKEKGDIPEGYSVSREKKERFSLILESASTNQTSMYLCASGHRDRGLEKLFFGSGTQLSVL.

V and J are TRBV30 and TRBJ1-1; no definite D call. Between the trimmed V and J ends, which lost 5 bases and 4 bases, there was a span of 26 bases. Germline loops: CDR1 GTSNPN, CDR2 SVGIG (reference sequence). This CDR3 has 17 amino acids. CDR3 in DNA: TGTGCCTGGGACAATACGATTACAGCCGCGGGTGGCACTGAAGCTTTCTTT. This gives the protein CAWDNTITAAGGTEAFF.

The V gene is TRBV29-1, the J gene TRBJ1-1; no firm D call. CDR3 length: 13 residues. Trimming shortened V by 4 bases and J by 1 base, and 10 bases separated the two germline ends. Germline values: CDR1 SQVTM, CDR2 ANQGSEA. CDR3 loop: CSVGPNWNTEAFF. CDR3 nucleotides: TGCAGCGTTGGTCCGAATTGGAACACTGAAGCTTTCTTT.

The V gene is TRBV5-5, the J gene TRBJ2-1, with D perhaps TRBD2 (6 bases). The germline CDR1 and CDR2 sequences are SGHKS and YYEKEE (reference sequence). This CDR3 contains 16 residues. The ends were cut back, 0 bases at V and 8 bases at J, with 18 bases in the middle. The CDR3 bases are TGTGCCAGCAGCTTGGTGGGGGGTAGGTCCGGTTATGAGCAGTTCTTC. It encodes CASSLVGGRSGYEQFF. The full variable domain, with the rest looked up from reference TRBV5-5 and TRBJ2-1, is DAGVTQSPTHLIKTRGQQVTLRCSPISGHKSVSWYQQVLGQGPQFIFQYYEKEERGRGNFPDRFSARQFPNYSSELNVNALLLGDSALYLCASSLVGGRSGYEQFFGPGTRLTVL.

This clone was detected once. The chain joins TRBV5-4 to TRBJ2-1; 12 bases map to TRBD2. The ends lost 4 bases at V and 8 bases at J; junction bases unmatched: 10. CDR1 is SGHNT, CDR2 YYREEE, per germline (reference sequence). The CDR3 has 16 amino acids. Written as DNA, the CDR3 is TGTGCCAGCAGCATCCCACCGGGACTAGCGGGCGATGAGCAGTTCTTC. It translates to CASSIPPGLAGDEQFF.

The rearrangement joins TRBV5-1 to TRBJ1-4; the D gene is possibly TRBD1 (6 bases). The CDR3 length is 14 residues. V lost 0 bases, J lost 7 bases, and 10 bases lay in between. Per germline, CDR1 SGHRS and CDR2 YFSETQ. This CDR3 is CASSLVGRGEKLFF. The CDR3 DNA follows: TGCGCCAGCAGCTTGGTAGGCAGGGGTGAAAAACTGTTTTTT.

The chain is built from TRBV15 and TRBJ2-5; possible D gene TRBD2, 6 bases. Germline CDR1 reads LNHNV; CDR2 reads YYDKDF (reference sequence). The CDR3 extends over 17 amino acids. Deletions cut 0 bases from V and 1 base from J, with 15 bases between. For the CDR3, the DNA is TGTGCCACCAGCAGAGATATGGGAGGCACGCTCCAAGAGACCCAGTACTTC. Protein sequence: CATSRDMGGTLQETQYF.